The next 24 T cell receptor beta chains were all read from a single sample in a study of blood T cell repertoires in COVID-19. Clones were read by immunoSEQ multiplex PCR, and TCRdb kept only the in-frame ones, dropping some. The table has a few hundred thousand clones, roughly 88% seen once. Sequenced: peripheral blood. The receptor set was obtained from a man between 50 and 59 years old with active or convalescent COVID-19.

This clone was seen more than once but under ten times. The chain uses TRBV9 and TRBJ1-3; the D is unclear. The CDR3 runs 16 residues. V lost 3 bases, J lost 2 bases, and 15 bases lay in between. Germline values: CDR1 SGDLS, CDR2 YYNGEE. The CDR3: CASSGDLWGAGNTIYF. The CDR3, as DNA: TGTGCCAGCAGCGGCGATTTATGGGGAGCTGGAAACACCATATATTTT.

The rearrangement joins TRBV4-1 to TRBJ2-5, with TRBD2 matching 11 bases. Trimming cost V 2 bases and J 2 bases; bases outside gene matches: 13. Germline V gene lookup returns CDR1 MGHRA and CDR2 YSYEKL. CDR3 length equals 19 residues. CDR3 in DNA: TGCGCCAGCAGCCAAACCGCTATACCGGGACTAGCGGAGCAAGAGACCCAGTACTTC. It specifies CASSQTAIPGLAEQETQYF.

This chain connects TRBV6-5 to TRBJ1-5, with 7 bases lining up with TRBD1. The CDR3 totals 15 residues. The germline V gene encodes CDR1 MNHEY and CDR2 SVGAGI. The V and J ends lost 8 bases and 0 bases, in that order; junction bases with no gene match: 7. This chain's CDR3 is CASVDRVDSNQPQHF. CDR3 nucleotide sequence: TGTGCCAGCGTCGACAGGGTGGATAGCAATCAGCCCCAGCATTTT.

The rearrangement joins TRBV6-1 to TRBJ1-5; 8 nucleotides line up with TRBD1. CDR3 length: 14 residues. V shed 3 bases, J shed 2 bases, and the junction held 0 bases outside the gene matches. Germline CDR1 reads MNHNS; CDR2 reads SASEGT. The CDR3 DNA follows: TGTGCCAGCAGTGACAGGGGGCGCAATCAGCCCCAGCATTTT. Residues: CASSDRGRNQPQHF.

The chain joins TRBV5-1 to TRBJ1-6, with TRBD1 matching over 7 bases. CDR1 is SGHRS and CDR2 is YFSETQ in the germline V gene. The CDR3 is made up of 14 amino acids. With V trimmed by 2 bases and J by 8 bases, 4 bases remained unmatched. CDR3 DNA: TGCGCCAGCAGCTTTGGGACAGTCGATTCACCCCTCCACTTT. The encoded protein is CASSFGTVDSPLHF.

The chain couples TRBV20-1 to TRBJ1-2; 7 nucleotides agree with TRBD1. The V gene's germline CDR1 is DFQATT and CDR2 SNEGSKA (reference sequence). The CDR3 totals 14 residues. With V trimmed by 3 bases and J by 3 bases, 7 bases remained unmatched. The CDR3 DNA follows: TGCAGTGCTAGTAGACAGGGTTTGGACTATGGCTACACCTTC. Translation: CSASRQGLDYGYTF.

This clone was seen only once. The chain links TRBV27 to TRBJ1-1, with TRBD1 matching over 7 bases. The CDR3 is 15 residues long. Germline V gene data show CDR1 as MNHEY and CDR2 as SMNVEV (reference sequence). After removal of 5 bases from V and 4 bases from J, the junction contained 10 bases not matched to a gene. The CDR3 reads CASSPPQGSGTEAFF. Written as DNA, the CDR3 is TGTGCCAGCAGTCCTCCACAGGGGAGTGGCACTGAAGCTTTCTTT.

CDR3 sequence reads: CASSVGPQGSPYEQYF. The CDR3 nucleotides are TGTGCCAGCAGCGTTGGGCCACAGGGATCTCCCTACGAGCAGTACTTC. The V gene is TRBV28, the J gene TRBJ2-7, with D perhaps TRBD1 (6 bases). V was pared by 6 bases and J by 2 bases, with 20 bases between. CDR1 and CDR2 (germline): MDHEN, SYDVKM. The CDR3 has 16 amino acids.

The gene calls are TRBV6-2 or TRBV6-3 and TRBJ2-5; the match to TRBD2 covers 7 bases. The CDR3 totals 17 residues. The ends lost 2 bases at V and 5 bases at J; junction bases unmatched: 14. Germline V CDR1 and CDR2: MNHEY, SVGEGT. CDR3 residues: CASSYVTGGTTKETQYF. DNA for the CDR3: TGTGCCAGCAGTTACGTAACGGGGGGTACAACAAAGGAGACCCAGTACTTC.

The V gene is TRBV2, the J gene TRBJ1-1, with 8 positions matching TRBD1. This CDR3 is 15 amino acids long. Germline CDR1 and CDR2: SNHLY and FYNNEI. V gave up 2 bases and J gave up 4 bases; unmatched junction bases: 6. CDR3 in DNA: TGTGCCAGCAGTGAACGCCAGGGGGCCGGCACTGAAGCTTTCTTT. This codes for CASSERQGAGTEAFF.

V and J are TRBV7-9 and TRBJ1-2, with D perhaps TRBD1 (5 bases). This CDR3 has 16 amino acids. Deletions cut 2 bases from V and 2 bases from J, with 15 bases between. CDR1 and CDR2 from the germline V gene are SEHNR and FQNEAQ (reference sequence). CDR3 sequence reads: CASSLSGASRNYGYTF. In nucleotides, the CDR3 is TGTGCCAGCAGCTTAAGTGGGGCGTCCCGAAACTATGGCTACACCTTC.

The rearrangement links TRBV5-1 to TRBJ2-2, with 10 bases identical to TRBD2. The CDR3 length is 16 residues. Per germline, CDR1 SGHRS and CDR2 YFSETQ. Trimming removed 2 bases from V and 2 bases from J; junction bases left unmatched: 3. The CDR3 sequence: CASSFRTSGNTGELFF. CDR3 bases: TGCGCCAGCAGCTTTAGGACTAGCGGCAACACCGGGGAGCTGTTTTTT. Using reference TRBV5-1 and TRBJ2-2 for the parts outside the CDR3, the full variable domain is KAGVTQTPRYLIKTRGQQVTLSCSPISGHRSVSWYQQTPGQGLQFLFEYFSETQRNKGNFPGRFSGRQFSNSRSEMNVSTLELGDSALYLCASSFRTSGNTGELFFGEGSRLTVL.

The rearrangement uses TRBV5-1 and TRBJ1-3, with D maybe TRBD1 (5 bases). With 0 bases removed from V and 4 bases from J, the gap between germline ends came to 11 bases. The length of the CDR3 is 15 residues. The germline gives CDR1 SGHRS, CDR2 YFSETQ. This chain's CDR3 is CASSLVPRQGNTIYF. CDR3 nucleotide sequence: TGCGCCAGCAGCTTGGTCCCCCGACAGGGAAACACCATATATTTT.

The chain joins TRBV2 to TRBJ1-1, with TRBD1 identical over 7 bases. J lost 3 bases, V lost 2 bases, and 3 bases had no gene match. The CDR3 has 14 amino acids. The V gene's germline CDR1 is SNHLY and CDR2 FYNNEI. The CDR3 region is CASSEYGTDTEAFF. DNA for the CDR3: TGTGCCAGCAGTGAATATGGGACAGACACTGAAGCTTTCTTT.

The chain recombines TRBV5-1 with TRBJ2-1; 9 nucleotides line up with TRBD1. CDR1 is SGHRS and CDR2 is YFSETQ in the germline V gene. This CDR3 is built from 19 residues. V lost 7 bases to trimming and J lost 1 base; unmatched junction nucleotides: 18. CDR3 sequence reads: CASARDRGRGTGSYNEQFF. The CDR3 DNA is TGCGCCAGCGCTCGGGATCGTGGAAGGGGGACAGGGTCCTACAATGAGCAGTTCTTC.

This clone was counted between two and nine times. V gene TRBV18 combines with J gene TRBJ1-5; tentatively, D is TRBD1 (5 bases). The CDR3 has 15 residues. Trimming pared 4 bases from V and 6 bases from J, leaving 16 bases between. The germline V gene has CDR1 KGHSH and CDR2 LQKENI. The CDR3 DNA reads TGTGCCAGCTCACGGGGGGGAATGGGTACTCAGCCCCAGCATTTT. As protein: CASSRGGMGTQPQHF.

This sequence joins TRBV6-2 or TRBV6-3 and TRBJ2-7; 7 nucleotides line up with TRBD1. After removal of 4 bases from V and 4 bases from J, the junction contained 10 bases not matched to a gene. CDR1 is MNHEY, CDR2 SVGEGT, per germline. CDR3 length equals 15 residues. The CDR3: CASSFARAGGYEQYV. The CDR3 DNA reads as TGTGCCAGCAGTTTCGCCCGGGCAGGGGGATACGAGCAGTACGTC.

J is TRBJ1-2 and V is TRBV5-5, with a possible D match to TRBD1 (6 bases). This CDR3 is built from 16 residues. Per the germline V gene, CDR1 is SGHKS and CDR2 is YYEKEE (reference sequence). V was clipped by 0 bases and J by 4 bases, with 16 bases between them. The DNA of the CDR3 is TGTGCCAGCAGCTTGGTCTCCGGGACACCGGGCTATGGCTACACCTTC. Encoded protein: CASSLVSGTPGYGYTF.

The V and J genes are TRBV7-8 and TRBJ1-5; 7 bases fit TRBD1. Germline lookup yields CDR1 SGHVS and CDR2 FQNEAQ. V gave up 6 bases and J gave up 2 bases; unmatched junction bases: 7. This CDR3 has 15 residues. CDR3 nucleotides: TGTGCCAGCAGTCCCGGGACAGTGCGCAATCAGCCCCAGCATTTT. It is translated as CASSPGTVRNQPQHF. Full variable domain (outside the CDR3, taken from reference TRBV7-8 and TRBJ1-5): GAGVSQSPRYKVAKRGQDVALRCDPISGHVSLFWYQQALGQGPEFLTYFQNEAQLDKSGLPSDRFFAERPEGSVSTLKIQRTQQEDSAVYLCASSPGTVRNQPQHFGDGTRLSIL.

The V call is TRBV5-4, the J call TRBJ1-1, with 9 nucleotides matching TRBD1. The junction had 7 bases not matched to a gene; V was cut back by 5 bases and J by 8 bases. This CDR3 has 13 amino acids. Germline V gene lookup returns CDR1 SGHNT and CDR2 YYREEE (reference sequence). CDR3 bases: TGTGCCAGCAGTAACAGGGGGCTTTCCGAAGCTTTCTTT. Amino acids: CASSNRGLSEAFF.

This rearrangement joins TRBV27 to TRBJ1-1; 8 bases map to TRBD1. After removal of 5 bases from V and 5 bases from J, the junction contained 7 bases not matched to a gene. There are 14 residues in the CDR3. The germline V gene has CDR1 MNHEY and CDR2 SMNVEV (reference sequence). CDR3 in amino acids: CASSANRGRTEAFF. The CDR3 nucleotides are TGTGCCAGCAGTGCCAACAGGGGGAGGACTGAAGCTTTCTTT.

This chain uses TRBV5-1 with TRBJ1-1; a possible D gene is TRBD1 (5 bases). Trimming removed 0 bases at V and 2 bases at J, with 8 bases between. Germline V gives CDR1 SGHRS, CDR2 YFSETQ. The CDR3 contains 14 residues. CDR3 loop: CASSLADSNTEAFF. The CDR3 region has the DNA TGCGCCAGCAGCTTGGCCGACAGCAACACTGAAGCTTTCTTT.

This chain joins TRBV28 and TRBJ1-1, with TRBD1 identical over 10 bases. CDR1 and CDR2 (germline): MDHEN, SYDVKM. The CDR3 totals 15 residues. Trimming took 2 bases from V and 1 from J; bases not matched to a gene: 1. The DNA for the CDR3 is TGTGCCAGCAGTTTAGGGACAGGGGAGAACACTGAAGCTTTCTTT. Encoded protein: CASSLGTGENTEAFF.

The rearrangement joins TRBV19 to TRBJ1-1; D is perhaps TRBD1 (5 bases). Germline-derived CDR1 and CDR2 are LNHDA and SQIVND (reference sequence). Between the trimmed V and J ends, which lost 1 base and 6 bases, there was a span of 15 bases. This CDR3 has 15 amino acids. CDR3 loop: CASSIGKGPTSEAFF. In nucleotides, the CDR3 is TGTGCCAGTAGTATAGGGAAGGGGCCCACCTCTGAAGCTTTCTTT.